This TCR beta chain was sequenced during a study of CD8+ T cells in alopecia areata. Study context: Oral tofacitinib (5 to 10 mg twice daily) was administered to treated patients. The study, taken as a whole, reports: Greater clonality was observed in lesional scalp samples, especially alopecia totalis/universalis, versus normal scalp. Possibly as an HLA-related effect, TCR sharing across patients appeared less clear than in mice.

Treatment in this sample: oral pan-JAK inhibitor, 5-10 mg twice daily. Lesional scalp punch biopsies and peripheral blood came from alopecia areata patients. Points on this clone: The target antigen is unknown.

Following RNA extraction, reverse transcription yielded cDNA that acted as the sequencing template. Data came from immunoSEQ multiplex PCR; TCRdb stores just in-frame clones and leaves some out. The table lists some 190,000 clones, 45% to 60% of them singletons. V was clipped by 7 bases and J by 3 bases, with 27 bases between them. Germline V CDR1 and CDR2: SEHNR, FQNEAQ (reference sequence). The CDR3 sequence is 18 residues long. The genes are TRBV7-9 and TRBJ2-5; maybe TRBD1 (7 bases). The sample consisted of CD8+ T cells sorted from blood, taken around week 54, from a patient treated with tofacitinib. The clonotype originates from a human donor with alopecia areata. The DNA of the CDR3 is TGTGCCAGCATCCAATCCCTGGAGGGACAGTCTCGAGAAGAGACCCAGTACTTC. Amino acids: CASIQSLEGQSREETQYF.